This T cell receptor beta chain was retrieved from a study of post-analysis software for immune sequencing data. The overall study: The cohort encompassed relapsing-remitting, secondary progressive and progressive-relapsing multiple sclerosis disease courses.

Study results and limitations: Controls showed lower frequencies than patients for several TRBV segments, and TRBV5-6, TRBV5-1 and TRBV20-1 were among these. People with multiple sclerosis had a significantly lower normalized Chao1 diversity than controls did. Samples from one preparation batch, clustered by F measure, grouped strongly together.

Worth noting for this clonotype: The antigen remains undetermined.

cDNA libraries for TCR beta contained unique molecular identifiers. Each batch of about 0.85 to 10 million T cells produced around 460,000 cDNA molecules. In TCRdb, the PCR reads were re-called with MiXCR into one record per CDR3 protein. This table has approximately 570,000 distinct CDR3 sequences, 44% appearing once. Germline V gene sequence: CDR1 SGHRS, CDR2 YFSETQ. V was pared by 7 bases and J by 11 bases, with 21 bases between. The CDR3 is 13 amino acids. Sequencing was performed on blood. The receptor was isolated from a girl aged 5-17 years with multiple sclerosis. This chain joins TRBV5-1 and TRBJ2-5; a possible D gene is TRBD2 (5 bases). The CDR3 DNA is TGCGCCAGCGGAGCCCCCGGCGGTAGGGAGCAGTACTTC. Protein: CASGAPGGREQYF.